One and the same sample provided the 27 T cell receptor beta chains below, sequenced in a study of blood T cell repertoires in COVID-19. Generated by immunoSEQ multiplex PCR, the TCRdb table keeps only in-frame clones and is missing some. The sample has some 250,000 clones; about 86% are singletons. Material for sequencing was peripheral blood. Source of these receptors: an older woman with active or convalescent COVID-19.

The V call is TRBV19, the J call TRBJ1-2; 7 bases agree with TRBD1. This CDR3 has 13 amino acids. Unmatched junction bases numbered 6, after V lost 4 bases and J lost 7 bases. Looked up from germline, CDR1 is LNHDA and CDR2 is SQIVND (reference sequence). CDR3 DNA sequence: TGTGCCAGTAGTACGACAGGGAGTGGTGGCTACACCTTC. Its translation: CASSTTGSGGYTF. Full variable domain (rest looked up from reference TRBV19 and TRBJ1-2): DGGITQSPKYLFRKEGQNVTLSCEQNLNHDAMYWYRQDPGQGLRLIYYSQIVNDFQKGDIAEGYSVSREKKESFPLTVTSAQKNPTAFYLCASSTTGSGGYTFGSGTRLTVV.

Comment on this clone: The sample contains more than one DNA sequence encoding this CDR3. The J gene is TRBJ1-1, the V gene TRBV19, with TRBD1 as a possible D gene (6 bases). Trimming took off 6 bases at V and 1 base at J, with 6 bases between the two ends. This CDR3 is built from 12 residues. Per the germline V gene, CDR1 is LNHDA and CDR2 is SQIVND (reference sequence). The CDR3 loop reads CASRTGNTEAFF. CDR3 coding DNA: TGTGCCAGTAGGACAGGGAACACTGAAGCTTTCTTT.

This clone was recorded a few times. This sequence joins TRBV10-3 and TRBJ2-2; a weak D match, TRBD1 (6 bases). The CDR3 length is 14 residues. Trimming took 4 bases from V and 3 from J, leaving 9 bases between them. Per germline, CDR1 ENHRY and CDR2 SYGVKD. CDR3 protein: CAISVSGDTGELFF. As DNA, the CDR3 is TGTGCCATCAGTGTATCAGGGGACACCGGGGAGCTGTTTTTT.

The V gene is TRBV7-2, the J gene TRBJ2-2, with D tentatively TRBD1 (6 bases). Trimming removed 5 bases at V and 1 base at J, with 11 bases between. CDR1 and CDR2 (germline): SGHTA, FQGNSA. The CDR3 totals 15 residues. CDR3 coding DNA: TGTGCCAGCAGCCGTTTACAGGGGAACACCGGGGAGCTGTTTTTT. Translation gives CASSRLQGNTGELFF.

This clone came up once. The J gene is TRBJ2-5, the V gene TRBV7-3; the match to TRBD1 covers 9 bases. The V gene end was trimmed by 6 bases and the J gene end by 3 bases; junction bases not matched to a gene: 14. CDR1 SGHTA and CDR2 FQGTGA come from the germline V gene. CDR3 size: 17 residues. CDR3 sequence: CASSPSTRTGEKETQYF. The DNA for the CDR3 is TGTGCCAGCAGTCCTTCGACACGGACAGGGGAGAAAGAGACCCAGTACTTC.

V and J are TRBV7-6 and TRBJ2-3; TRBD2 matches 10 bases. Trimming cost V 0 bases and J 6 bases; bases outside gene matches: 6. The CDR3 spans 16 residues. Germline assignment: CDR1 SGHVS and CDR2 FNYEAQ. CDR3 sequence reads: CASSLAVAGGGDTQYF. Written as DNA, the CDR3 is TGTGCCAGCAGCTTAGCCGTAGCGGGGGGCGGGGATACGCAGTATTTT.

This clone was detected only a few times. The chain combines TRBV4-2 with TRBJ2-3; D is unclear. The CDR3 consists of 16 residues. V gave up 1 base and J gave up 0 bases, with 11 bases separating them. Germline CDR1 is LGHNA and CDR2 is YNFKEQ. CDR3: CASSQGARSSTDTQYF. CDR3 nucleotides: TGTGCCAGCAGCCAAGGGGCTCGGTCTAGCACAGATACGCAGTATTTT.

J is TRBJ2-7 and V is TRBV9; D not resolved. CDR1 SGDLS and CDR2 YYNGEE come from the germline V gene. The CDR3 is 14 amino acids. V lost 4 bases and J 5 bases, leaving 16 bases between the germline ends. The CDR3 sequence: CASSSPPESHEQYF. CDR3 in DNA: TGTGCCAGCAGCTCCCCACCGGAGTCGCACGAGCAGTACTTC.

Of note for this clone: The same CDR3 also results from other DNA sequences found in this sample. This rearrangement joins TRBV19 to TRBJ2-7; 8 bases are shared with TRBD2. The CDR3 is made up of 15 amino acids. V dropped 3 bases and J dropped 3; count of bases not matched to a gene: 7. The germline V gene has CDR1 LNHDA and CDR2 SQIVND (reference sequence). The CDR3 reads CASSMALAGGYEQYF. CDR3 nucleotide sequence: TGTGCCAGTAGTATGGCTCTCGCGGGGGGCTACGAGCAGTACTTC.

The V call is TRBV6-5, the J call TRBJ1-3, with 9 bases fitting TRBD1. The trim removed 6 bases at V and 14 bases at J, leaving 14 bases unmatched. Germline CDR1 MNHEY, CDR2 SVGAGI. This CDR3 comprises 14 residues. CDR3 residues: CASRAGQGLRNLYF. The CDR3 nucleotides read TGTGCCAGCAGGGCCGGACAGGGGCTCCGAAATTTATATTTT.

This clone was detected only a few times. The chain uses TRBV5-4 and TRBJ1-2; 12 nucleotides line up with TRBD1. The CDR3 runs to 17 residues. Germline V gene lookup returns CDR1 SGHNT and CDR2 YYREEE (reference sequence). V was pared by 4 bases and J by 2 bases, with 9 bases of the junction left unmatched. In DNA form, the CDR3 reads TGTGCCAGCAGCCCTGGGACAGGGGGCGCCCCAAACTATGGCTACACCTTC. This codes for CASSPGTGGAPNYGYTF. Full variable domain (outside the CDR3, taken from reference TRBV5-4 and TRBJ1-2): ETGVTQSPTHLIKTRGQQVTLRCSSQSGHNTVSWYQQALGQGPQFIFQYYREEENGRGNFPPRFSGLQFPNYSSELNVNALELDDSALYLCASSPGTGGAPNYGYTFGSGTRLTVV.

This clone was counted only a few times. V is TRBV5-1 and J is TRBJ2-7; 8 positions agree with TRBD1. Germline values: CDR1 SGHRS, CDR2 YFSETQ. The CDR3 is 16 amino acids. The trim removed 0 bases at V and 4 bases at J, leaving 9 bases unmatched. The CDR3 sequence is CASSLVVDRESYEQYF. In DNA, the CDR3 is TGCGCCAGCAGCTTGGTCGTGGACAGGGAATCGTACGAGCAGTACTTC.

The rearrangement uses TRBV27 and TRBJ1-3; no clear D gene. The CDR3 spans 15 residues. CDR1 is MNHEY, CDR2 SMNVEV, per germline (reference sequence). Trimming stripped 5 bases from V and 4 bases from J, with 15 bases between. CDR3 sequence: CASSPRTPLGNTIYF. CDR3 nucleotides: TGTGCCAGCAGTCCCCGGACTCCCCTCGGAAACACCATATATTTT.

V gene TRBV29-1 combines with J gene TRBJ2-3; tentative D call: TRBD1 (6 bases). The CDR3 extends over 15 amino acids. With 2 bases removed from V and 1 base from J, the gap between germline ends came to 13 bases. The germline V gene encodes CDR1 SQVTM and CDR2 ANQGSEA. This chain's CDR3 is CSVELGSGGTDTQYF. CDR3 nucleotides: TGCAGCGTTGAATTAGGGTCAGGGGGCACAGATACGCAGTATTTT.

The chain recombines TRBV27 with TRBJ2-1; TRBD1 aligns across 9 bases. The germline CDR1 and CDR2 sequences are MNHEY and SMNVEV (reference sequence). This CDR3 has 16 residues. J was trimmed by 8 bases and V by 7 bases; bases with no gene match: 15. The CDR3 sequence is CASIRDRANIKDEQFF. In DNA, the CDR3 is TGTGCCAGCATAAGGGACAGGGCCAACATTAAGGATGAGCAGTTCTTC.

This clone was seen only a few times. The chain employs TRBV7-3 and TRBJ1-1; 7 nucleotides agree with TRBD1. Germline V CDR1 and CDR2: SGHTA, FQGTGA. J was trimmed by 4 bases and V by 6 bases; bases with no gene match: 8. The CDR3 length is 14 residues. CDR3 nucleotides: TGTGCCAGCAGTCGAACAGGGGTGGGCACTGAAGCTTTCTTT. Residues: CASSRTGVGTEAFF.

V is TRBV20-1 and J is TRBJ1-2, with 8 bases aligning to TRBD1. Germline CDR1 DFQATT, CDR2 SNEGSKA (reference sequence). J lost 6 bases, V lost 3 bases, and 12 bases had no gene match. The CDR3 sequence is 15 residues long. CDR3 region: CSASNHQTGVNGYTF. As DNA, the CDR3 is TGCAGTGCTAGTAACCATCAGACAGGGGTGAATGGCTACACCTTC.

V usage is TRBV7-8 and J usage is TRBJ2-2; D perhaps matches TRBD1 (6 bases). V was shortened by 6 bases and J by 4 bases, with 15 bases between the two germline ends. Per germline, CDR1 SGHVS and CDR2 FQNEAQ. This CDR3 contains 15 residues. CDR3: CASRYQGSGTGELFF. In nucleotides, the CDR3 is TGTGCCAGCAGATACCAGGGGTCCGGCACCGGGGAGCTGTTTTTT.

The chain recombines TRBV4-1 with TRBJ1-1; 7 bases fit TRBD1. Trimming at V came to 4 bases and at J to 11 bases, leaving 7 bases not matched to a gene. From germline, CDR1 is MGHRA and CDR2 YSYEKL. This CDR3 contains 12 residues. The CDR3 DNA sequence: TGCGCCAGCAGCCGAGAAGGGGGCCAGGCTTTCTTT. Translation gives CASSREGGQAFF.

DNA for the CDR3: TGTGCCAGCAGCCAAGAGCGGTATACGCAGTATTTT. This sequence encodes CASSQERYTQYF. This chain joins TRBV3-1 (or the pseudogene TRBV3-2) and TRBJ2-3; the D is unclear. Per the germline V gene, CDR1 is LGHDT and CDR2 is YNNKEL (reference sequence). The CDR3 has 12 amino acids. Trimming took off 0 bases at V and 7 bases at J, with 5 bases between the two ends.

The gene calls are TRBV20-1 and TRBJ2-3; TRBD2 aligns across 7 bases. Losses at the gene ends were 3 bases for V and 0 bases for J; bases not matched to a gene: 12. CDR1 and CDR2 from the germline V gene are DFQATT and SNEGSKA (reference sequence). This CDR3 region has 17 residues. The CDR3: CSASAPLGGGSTDTQYF. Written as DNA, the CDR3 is TGCAGTGCTAGTGCCCCCCTCGGCGGGGGTAGCACAGATACGCAGTATTTT.

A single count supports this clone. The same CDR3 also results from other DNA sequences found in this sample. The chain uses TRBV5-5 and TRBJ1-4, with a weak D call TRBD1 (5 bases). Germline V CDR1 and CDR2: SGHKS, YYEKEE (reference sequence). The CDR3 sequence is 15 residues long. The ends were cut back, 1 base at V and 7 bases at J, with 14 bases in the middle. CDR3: CASSLLGQGSEKLFF. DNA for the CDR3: TGTGCCAGCAGCTTGTTAGGGCAGGGTTCTGAAAAACTGTTTTTT.

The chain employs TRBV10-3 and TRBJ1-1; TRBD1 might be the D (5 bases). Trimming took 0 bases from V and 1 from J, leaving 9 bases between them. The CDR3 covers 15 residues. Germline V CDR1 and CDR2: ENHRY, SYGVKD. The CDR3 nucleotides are TGTGCCATCAGTGAGTCGTCAGGGCGGAACACTGAAGCTTTCTTT. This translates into CAISESSGRNTEAFF.

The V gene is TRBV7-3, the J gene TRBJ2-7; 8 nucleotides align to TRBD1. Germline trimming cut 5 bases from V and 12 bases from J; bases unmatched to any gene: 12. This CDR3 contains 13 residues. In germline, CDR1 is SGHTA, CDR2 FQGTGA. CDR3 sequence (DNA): TGTGCCAGCAGCCCCACGGGACAGGCCCACCGGTACTTC. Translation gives CASSPTGQAHRYF.

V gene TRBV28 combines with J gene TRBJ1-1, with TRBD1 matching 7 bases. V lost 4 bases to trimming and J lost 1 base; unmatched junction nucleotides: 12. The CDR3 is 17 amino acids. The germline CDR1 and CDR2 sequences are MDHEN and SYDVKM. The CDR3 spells CASSSRTGWQTNTEAFF. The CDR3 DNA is TGTGCCAGCAGTTCAAGGACAGGTTGGCAAACGAACACTGAAGCTTTCTTT.

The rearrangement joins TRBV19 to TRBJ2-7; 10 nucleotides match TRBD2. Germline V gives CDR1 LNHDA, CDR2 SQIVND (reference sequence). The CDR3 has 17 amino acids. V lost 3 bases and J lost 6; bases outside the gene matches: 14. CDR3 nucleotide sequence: TGTGCCAGTAGTATCCCCTCTCTAGCGGGGGCTCCGAGCGAGCAGTACTTC. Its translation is CASSIPSLAGAPSEQYF.

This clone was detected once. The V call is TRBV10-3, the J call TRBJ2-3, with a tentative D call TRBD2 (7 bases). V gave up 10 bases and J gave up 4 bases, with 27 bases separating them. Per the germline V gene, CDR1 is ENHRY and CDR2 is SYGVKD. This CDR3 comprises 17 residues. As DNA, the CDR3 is TGTGCCACCTGGGGTAGGGGGGGGGATTTGGGGGCAGATACGCAGTATTTT. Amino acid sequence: CATWGRGGDLGADTQYF.